One sample yielded the 28 T cell receptor beta chains listed below, sequenced in a study of T cells in Graves' hyperthyroidism and ophthalmopathy. Template material for amplifying TCR beta CDR3 regions consisted of RNA transcripts. In the first-round RT-PCR of the TCR CDR3, the HTBI primer set was used. Each CDR3 protein gets one entry after TCRdb re-called the multiplex PCR reads with MiXCR. The data hold about 560,000 distinct CDR3 sequences, with over 15% observed a single time. Sequencing used blood. Receptor source: a woman aged 18-29 years with Graves' hyperthyroidism.

With respect to this clonotype: A much larger clonotype is one base distant, so this may be a read error. The DNA for the CDR3 is TGTGCCAGCGGAAAAAGTAGCGGGGGGGCAGATACGCAGTATTTT. Its protein product is CASGKSSGGADTQYF. V usage is TRBV28 and J usage is TRBJ2-3; 11 bases agree with TRBD2. From germline, CDR1 is MDHEN and CDR2 SYDVKM. Germline trimming cut 8 bases from V and 4 bases from J; bases unmatched to any gene: 8. CDR3 size: 15 residues.

This clonotype was picked up many times. The J gene is TRBJ1-1, the V gene TRBV11-3; 9 bases map to TRBD1. The J segment lost 0 bases and the V segment lost 5 bases, leaving 16 bases of the junction unmatched. The CDR3 has 19 residues. Germline CDR1 and CDR2: SGHNT and YENEEA. CDR3 nucleotide sequence: TGTGCCAGCAGCCGCCCCCACCCGGGACAGGGTGTGATGAACACTGAAGCTTTCTTT. Translation: CASSRPHPGQGVMNTEAFF.

The rearrangement joins TRBV12-3 or TRBV12-4 to TRBJ1-2, with D maybe TRBD1 (6 bases). The length of the CDR3 is 13 residues. Trimming took 5 bases from V and 4 from J, leaving 11 bases between them. The CDR3 DNA reads as TGTGCCAGCAGTATGGGGGCTCCCTATGGCTACACCTTC. Translated: CASSMGAPYGYTF.

This clonotype has ten or more counts. This chain links TRBV12-3 or TRBV12-4 with TRBJ1-1; D gene unclear. The CDR3 length is 15 residues. V was shortened by 3 bases and J by 1 base, with 12 bases between the two germline ends. CDR3 in amino acids: CASSFTQTPNTEAFF. For the CDR3, the DNA is TGTGCCAGCAGTTTTACCCAGACGCCGAACACTGAAGCTTTCTTT.

This clonotype appeared many times. The chain uses TRBV2 and TRBJ2-7; D not certain. The V and J ends lost 2 bases and 6 bases respectively, with 8 bases between them. This CDR3 spans 12 amino acids. Germline CDR1 reads SNHLY; CDR2 reads FYNNEI. In DNA, the CDR3 is TGTGCCAGCAGTGAACTTGGCGGCGAGCAGTACTTC. Translation: CASSELGGEQYF.

This clonotype was counted a few times. A much larger clone differs from this one at a single base, so this may be a read error. The rearrangement links TRBV30 to TRBJ1-5; D unresolved. CDR1 and CDR2 from the germline V gene are GTSNPN and SVGIG (reference sequence). Trimming left V 0 bases short and J 5 bases short, with 8 bases between. The CDR3 consists of 13 residues. This CDR3 is CAWSVLSDQPQHF. The CDR3 DNA follows: TGTGCCTGGAGTGTACTCAGCGATCAGCCCCAGCATTTT.

This clonotype was seen at least ten times. The chain joins TRBV2 to TRBJ2-1; TRBD2 agrees at 12 bases. The germline gives CDR1 SNHLY, CDR2 FYNNEI. V gave up 5 bases and J gave up 0 bases; unmatched junction bases: 5. The length of the CDR3 is 17 residues. CDR3 DNA: TGTGCCAGCAGTAATACTAGCGGGAGGAGCTCCTACAATGAGCAGTTCTTC. Translation: CASSNTSGRSSYNEQFF.

V and J are TRBV5-1 and TRBJ2-1; 12 bases match TRBD2. This CDR3 spans 14 amino acids. Germline CDR1 reads SGHRS; CDR2 reads YFSETQ. V was clipped by 2 bases and J by 14 bases; unmatched bases: 8. In nucleotides, the CDR3 is TGCGCCAGCAGCTTTAAGCTAGCGGGGGGGCCGGAGTTCTTC. Translating gives CASSFKLAGGPEFF. Together with reference TRBV5-1 and TRBJ2-1, the CDR3 gives the full variable domain: KAGVTQTPRYLIKTRGQQVTLSCSPISGHRSVSWYQQTPGQGLQFLFEYFSETQRNKGNFPGRFSGRQFSNSRSEMNVSTLELGDSALYLCASSFKLAGGPEFFGPGTRLTVL.

This clonotype has a count of ten or more. V gene TRBV28 combines with J gene TRBJ2-1, with TRBD2 matching over 8 bases. CDR1 MDHEN and CDR2 SYDVKM come from the germline V gene. The CDR3 is 16 residues long. V gave up 6 bases and J gave up 3 bases; unmatched junction bases: 10. The CDR3 is CASRPAGVEGYNEQFF. The CDR3, as DNA: TGTGCCAGCAGACCAGCGGGAGTGGAGGGCTACAATGAGCAGTTCTTC.

To note about this clonotype: A much larger clone is a single base away; this may be a read error. The chain joins TRBV27 to TRBJ2-7, with D possibly being TRBD1 (7 bases). This CDR3 has 13 amino acids. Germline lookup yields CDR1 MNHEY and CDR2 SMNVEV (reference sequence). In DNA form, the CDR3 reads TGTGCCAGCAGTGGCGGGGACAGACACGAGCAGTCCTTC. Protein sequence: CASSGGDRHEQSF.

This clonotype was seen ten or more times. The rearrangement uses TRBV11-1 and TRBJ1-2; 7 nucleotides agree with TRBD1. This CDR3 is built from 14 residues. Germline values: CDR1 SGHAT, CDR2 FQDESV (reference sequence). V lost 5 bases to trimming and J lost 4 bases; unmatched junction nucleotides: 7. CDR3 nucleotide sequence: TGTGCCAGCAGCCCACGGGACAGTAGCTATGGCTACACCTTC. Translating it yields CASSPRDSSYGYTF.

The CDR3 here is CSASDRDWAKNIQYF. The CDR3 DNA is TGCAGTGCTAGCGACAGGGATTGGGCCAAAAACATTCAGTACTTC. The gene calls are TRBV20-1 and TRBJ2-4; TRBD1 matches at 7 bases. The CDR3 length is 15 residues. Trimming at V came to 3 bases and at J to 1 base, leaving 6 bases not matched to a gene. Germline V gene sequence: CDR1 DFQATT, CDR2 SNEGSKA (reference sequence).

A few counts support this clonotype. V usage is TRBV20-1 and J usage is TRBJ2-7; no clear D gene. CDR3 length: 13 residues. Trimming took 3 bases from V and 0 from J, leaving 9 bases between them. Germline V gene sequence: CDR1 DFQATT, CDR2 SNEGSKA (reference sequence). The CDR3 DNA reads as TGCAGTGCTAGGAGGTCCAGCTCCTACGAGCAGTACTTC. Amino acid sequence: CSARRSSSYEQYF.

This clonotype was counted ten times or more. V and J are TRBV7-2 and TRBJ2-3; D may match TRBD1 or TRBD2 (6 bases each). Trimming removed 4 bases from V and 6 bases from J, with 32 bases in between. Per germline, CDR1 SGHTA and CDR2 FQGNSA. CDR3 length: 20 amino acids. The CDR3 DNA reads TGTGCCAGCAGCTCGATCGGAGGAAGGGGGGCATCGCAATGGGGGGATACGCAGTATTTT. Translation: CASSSIGGRGASQWGDTQYF.

This clonotype appeared a few times. The chain joins TRBV12-3 or TRBV12-4 to TRBJ2-1; 9 bases fit TRBD2. J gave up 10 bases and V 3 bases, and 10 bases lay outside the gene matches. The CDR3 spans 15 residues. The CDR3 here is CASSLGLAGMLEQFF. The CDR3 DNA sequence: TGTGCCAGCAGTTTGGGACTAGCTGGGATGTTAGAGCAGTTCTTC.

Of note for this clonotype: This may stem from a read error, because a much larger clone lies one nucleotide away. The chain uses TRBV15 and TRBJ2-7; D is perhaps TRBD2 (6 bases). The germline V gene has CDR1 LNHNV and CDR2 YYDKDF (reference sequence). V gave up 4 bases and J gave up 4 bases, with 17 bases separating them. The CDR3 is 15 amino acids. The CDR3 nucleotides read TGTGCCACCAGCAATATCGGGACTTCGAATTACGAGCAGTACTTC. Its translation is CATSNIGTSNYEQYF. Using reference TRBV15 and TRBJ2-7 for the parts outside the CDR3, the full variable domain is DAMVIQNPRYQVTQFGKPVTLSCSQTLNHNVMYWYQQKSSQAPKLLFHYYDKDFNNEADTPDNFQSRRPNTSFCFLDIRSPGLGDTAMYLCATSNIGTSNYEQYFGPGTRLTVT.

With regard to this clonotype: The junction does not match germline at one end; this may be a read error. The genes are TRBV5-1 and TRBJ1-1, with D possibly TRBD1 on 6 matching bases. Germline V gene data show CDR1 as SGHRS and CDR2 as YFSETQ. This CDR3 comprises 14 residues. This chain's CDR3 is CASSLQGRDTGAFF. CDR3 DNA sequence: TGTGCCAGCAGCTTGCAGGGGCGGGACACTGGAGCTTTCTTT.

At least ten counts were recorded for this clonotype. The rearrangement uses TRBV27 and TRBJ1-1, with D possibly being TRBD1 (6 bases). CDR1 and CDR2 (germline): MNHEY, SMNVEV (reference sequence). The CDR3 loop spans 14 amino acids. Trimming removed 7 bases from V and 1 base from J, with 13 bases in between. The CDR3 region is CASKTGTPNTEAFF. The CDR3, as DNA: TGTGCCAGCAAAACCGGGACACCGAACACTGAAGCTTTCTTT.

This chain links TRBV20-1 with TRBJ2-7; D not certain. Deletions cut 0 bases from V and 7 bases from J, with 19 bases between. The CDR3 has 15 amino acids. Germline lookup yields CDR1 DFQATT and CDR2 SNEGSKA (reference sequence). The CDR3 protein is CSARDRDRARSEQYF. As DNA, the CDR3 is TGCAGTGCTAGAGATCGTGACCGAGCCAGGTCGGAGCAGTACTTC.

This clonotype has a count of ten or more. This chain connects TRBV28 to TRBJ1-1, with TRBD1 matching 7 bases. The CDR3 consists of 13 residues. The V gene end was trimmed by 2 bases and the J gene end by 6 bases; junction bases not matched to a gene: 3. Germline V gene sequence: CDR1 MDHEN, CDR2 SYDVKM. CDR3 DNA sequence: TGTGCCAGCAGTTTAGCCGGGACAGCTGAAGCTTTCTTT. Translating gives CASSLAGTAEAFF. The full variable domain, in which reference TRBV28 and TRBJ1-1 provide the parts outside the CDR3, is DVKVTQSSRYLVKRTGEKVFLECVQDMDHENMFWYRQDPGLGLRLIYFSYDVKMKEKGDIPEGYSVSREKKERFSLILESASTNQTSMYLCASSLAGTAEAFFGQGTRLTVV.

The rearrangement links TRBV3-1 to TRBJ2-5; 9 positions agree with TRBD2. The V and J ends lost 0 bases and 4 bases, in that order; junction bases with no gene match: 6. The CDR3 extends over 16 amino acids. Germline V gene lookup returns CDR1 LGHDT and CDR2 YNNKEL (reference sequence). The CDR3 is CASSQDRGRAGETQYF. The CDR3 nucleotides are TGTGCCAGCAGCCAAGATCGCGGGAGGGCGGGAGAGACCCAGTACTTC.

This clonotype was counted between two and nine times. The chain uses TRBV6-6 and TRBJ2-1, with D possibly called TRBD1 or TRBD2 (6 bases each). The V gene lost 2 bases and the J gene lost 4 bases, with 18 bases spanning the gap. Per the germline V gene, CDR1 is MNHNY and CDR2 is SVGAGI (reference sequence). This CDR3 is 17 amino acids long. The CDR3 is CASSYGMRWGAYNEQFF. DNA for the CDR3: TGTGCCAGCAGTTACGGAATGAGGTGGGGGGCGTACAATGAGCAGTTCTTC.

In its sample, this clonotype was seen many times. At one end, the junction sequence differs from germline, possibly due to a read error. The chain is built from TRBV5-1 and TRBJ2-5; tentatively, D is TRBD1 (5 bases). Germline-derived CDR1 and CDR2 are SGHRS and YFSETQ. CDR3 length: 14 residues. In DNA form, the CDR3 reads TGTGCCAGCAGTCTAGAAGGGGCCCGAGAGACCCAGTACTTC. As protein: CASSLEGARETQYF. The whole variable domain, remainder taken from reference TRBV5-1 and TRBJ2-5, is KAGVTQTPRYLIKTRGQQVTLSCSPISGHRSVSWYQQTPGQGLQFLFEYFSETQRNKGNFPGRFSGRQFSNSRSEMNVSTLELGDSALYLCASSLEGARETQYFGPGTRLLVL.

The chain uses TRBV29-1 and TRBJ2-7, with 7 bases fitting TRBD2. Trimming cost V 4 bases and J 0 bases; bases outside gene matches: 6. The CDR3 consists of 14 residues. Germline CDR1 and CDR2: SQVTM and ANQGSEA. The CDR3 is CSVVGGTNSYEQYF. In DNA, the CDR3 is TGCAGCGTTGTAGGCGGGACTAACTCCTACGAGCAGTACTTC.

This clonotype was found a few times. The CDR3 is CASIDIAGGPTDTQYF. CDR3 bases: TGTGCCAGTATCGATATAGCGGGAGGGCCGACAGATACGCAGTATTTT. V is TRBV19 and J is TRBJ2-3; 11 bases line up with TRBD2. Germline assignment: CDR1 LNHDA and CDR2 SQIVND (reference sequence). The CDR3 is made up of 16 amino acids. V dropped 7 bases and J dropped 3; count of bases not matched to a gene: 9.

This clonotype has just a few counts. The chain joins TRBV4-3 to TRBJ1-4, with D hard to call. V gave up 1 base and J gave up 10 bases, with 13 bases separating them. The CDR3 has 14 residues. In germline, CDR1 is LGHNA, CDR2 YSLEER. The CDR3: CASSQVSEKGKLFF. CDR3 nucleotides: TGCGCCAGCAGCCAAGTAAGCGAAAAAGGAAAACTGTTTTTT.

The chain has TRBV30 and TRBJ1-6; D gene unclear. In germline, CDR1 is GTSNPN, CDR2 SVGIG (reference sequence). CDR3 length equals 13 residues. V was shortened by 0 bases and J by 14 bases, with 14 bases between the two germline ends. The CDR3 region is CAWSVLPRVALHF. The CDR3 coding sequence is TGTGCCTGGAGTGTACTTCCGAGGGTAGCCCTCCACTTT.

This clonotype was picked up a small number of times. The J gene is TRBJ2-2, the V gene TRBV29-1; possible D gene TRBD1, 5 bases. The CDR3 consists of 14 residues. Per the germline V gene, CDR1 is SQVTM and CDR2 is ANQGSEA. Trimming pared 6 bases from V and 0 bases from J, leaving 11 bases between. CDR3 nucleotide sequence: TGCAGCGTCCAGGGATCCGCGAACACCGGGGAGCTGTTTTTT. It translates to CSVQGSANTGELFF.